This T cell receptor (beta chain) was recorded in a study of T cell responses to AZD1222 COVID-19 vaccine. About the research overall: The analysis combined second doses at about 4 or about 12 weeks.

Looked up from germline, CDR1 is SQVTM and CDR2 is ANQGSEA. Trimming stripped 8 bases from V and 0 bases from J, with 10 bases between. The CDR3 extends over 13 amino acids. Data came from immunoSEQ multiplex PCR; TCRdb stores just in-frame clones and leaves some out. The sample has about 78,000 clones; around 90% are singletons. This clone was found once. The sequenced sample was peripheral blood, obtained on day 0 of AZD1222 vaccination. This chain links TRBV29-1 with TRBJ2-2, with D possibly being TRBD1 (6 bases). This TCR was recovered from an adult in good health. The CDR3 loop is CSSRDTNTGELFF. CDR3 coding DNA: TGCAGCAGCCGGGACACGAACACCGGGGAGCTGTTTTTT.